This T cell receptor beta chain was identified in a study of T-cell reconstitution after alpha-beta-depleted transplantation in children. Study results and limitations: After transplant, high TCRbeta diversity at day 60 in some patients arose from surviving recipient T cells and thymic progenitors.

As to this clonotype: What it binds is not known.

V was clipped by 4 bases and J by 4 bases; unmatched bases: 22. Germline lookup yields CDR1 SGHAT and CDR2 FQDESV (reference sequence). CDR3 length: 19 amino acids. Unique molecular identifiers were incorporated when the TCRbeta library was constructed. MiXCR, run by TCRdb on the PCR reads, gives a single entry per CDR3 protein. The sample lists about 440,000 distinct CDR3 sequences; over 40% were seen once. The source material was PBMCs, sampled before TCRalphabeta/CD19-depleted stem cell transplant. The rearrangement joins TRBV11-1 to TRBJ2-7, with 7 positions matching TRBD1. The receptor was isolated from a girl aged 2 to 9 with aplastic anemia, due to receive a stem cell transplant. CDR3 residues: CASSSIWEPSRTGVYEQYF. CDR3 DNA sequence: TGTGCCAGCAGCTCGATCTGGGAACCCAGCCGGACAGGAGTTTACGAGCAGTACTTC. The variable domain in full, with the rest retrieved from reference TRBV11-1 and TRBJ2-7, is EAEVAQSPRYKITEKSQAVAFWCDPISGHATLYWYRQILGQGPELLVQFQDESVVDDSQLPKDRFSAERLKGVDSTLKIQPAELGDSAMYLCASSSIWEPSRTGVYEQYFGPGTRLTVT.